The clone carrying this T cell receptor beta chain was seen only a few times. Its cognate antigen is unknown. Template switching added a universal primer site, and cDNA bore unique molecular identifiers. TCRdb recomputed calls from the 5' RACE reads with MiXCR, one row per CDR3 protein. This sample yields about 570,000 distinct CDR3 sequences, of which roughly 9.5% are seen a single time; under 3.5% belongs to the top ten. This sample is part of a study of identical twins. Every donor was a healthy Caucasian. Study-wide results and caveats: Its conclusions, products of cross-sectional statistical analysis, did not come from following the same donors. Fewer insertions marked abundant cord blood beta clonotypes; young adult naive trended weakly, memory not at all.

The data were also submitted as part of a second study, on yellow fever vaccine responses in identical twins.

The sequence derives from a young woman in good health. Sample: PBMCs.

CDR3 sequence (DNA): TGTGCCAGCAGCTTAAGGGGGTATGAGCGAGAGACCCAGTACTTC. It translates to CASSLRGYERETQYF. This chain joins TRBV7-3 and TRBJ2-5; D assignment may be TRBD1 or TRBD2 (5 bases each). This CDR3 region has 15 residues. The V end was cut by 1 base, the J end by 4 bases, with 13 bases between. Germline V gives CDR1 SGHTA, CDR2 FQGTGA.